This TCR beta chain comes out of a study of blood T cell repertoires in COVID-19. Germline-derived CDR1 and CDR2 are MNHEY and SVGAGI. This CDR3 spans 14 amino acids. The ends were cut back, 2 bases at V and 4 bases at J, with 11 bases in the middle. Sequenced by immunoSEQ multiplex PCR; TCRdb stores in-frame clones only, minus some. This sample yields over 300,000 clones, of which 70% to 90% are seen a single time; 2.2% belongs to the top ten. The clonotype comes from a man aged 25 to 45 who had recovered from COVID-19. The genes are TRBV6-5 and TRBJ1-1; possible D gene TRBD1, 6 bases. The sample consisted of PBMCs or T cells enriched from blood (not recorded which). CDR3 nucleotide sequence: TGTGCCAGCAGTTACCTCCTACAGGGCACTGAAGCTTTCTTT. Translating it yields CASSYLLQGTEAFF.